Following are 32 T cell receptor beta chains from one sample sequenced in a study of CD8+ T cells in alopecia areata. This sample's treatment: oral pan-JAK inhibitor, 5-10 mg twice daily. cDNA serving as the sequencing template came from extracted, reverse transcribed RNA. Profiling relied on immunoSEQ multiplex PCR, and the TCRdb table lists in-frame clones only, not all of them. The sample contains 110,000 to 150,000 clones, 65% to 90% of which appear only once. The material was CD8+ T cells sorted from blood, obtained at week 4, from a patient treated with tofacitinib. The receptors originated from a human donor with alopecia areata.

The rearrangement uses TRBV11-1 and TRBJ2-7; 9 bases are shared with TRBD1. Trimming took 5 bases from V and 2 from J; bases not matched to a gene: 7. Germline V gene lookup returns CDR1 SGHAT and CDR2 FQDESV (reference sequence). This CDR3 is 15 amino acids long. The chain's CDR3 is CASSLGTGFTYEQYF. CDR3 coding DNA: TGTGCCAGCAGCCTAGGGACAGGGTTCACCTACGAGCAGTACTTC.

This chain links TRBV7-9 with TRBJ1-2, with D maybe TRBD1 (6 bases). Germline CDR1 and CDR2: SEHNR and FQNEAQ (reference sequence). Between the trimmed V and J ends, which lost 5 bases and 5 bases, there was a span of 18 bases. CDR3 length: 15 residues. The CDR3 DNA reads TGTGCCAGCAGCCCGCCAGTCGGGGGCCGGTATGGCTACACCTTC. It is translated as CASSPPVGGRYGYTF.

V and J are TRBV10-2 and TRBJ1-2; 7 nucleotides agree with TRBD1. V gave up 6 bases and J gave up 4 bases; unmatched junction bases: 14. Germline CDR1 WSHSY, CDR2 SAAADI. This CDR3 is 16 amino acids long. CDR3 sequence: CASRGPLRTGAYGYTF. CDR3 nucleotide sequence: TGCGCCAGCAGGGGACCCCTTCGTACAGGGGCCTATGGCTACACCTTC.

This clone was seen only a few times. V and J are TRBV7-9 and TRBJ2-1; D is perhaps TRBD1 (6 bases). V lost 1 base, J lost 5 bases, and 15 bases lay in between. Germline V gene sequence: CDR1 SEHNR, CDR2 FQNEAQ (reference sequence). CDR3 length: 16 residues. The CDR3 here is CASSLVSTRGHNEQFF. The CDR3 nucleotides are TGTGCCAGCAGCTTAGTCTCTACCAGGGGTCACAATGAGCAGTTCTTC.

This rearrangement joins TRBV7-9 to TRBJ1-1; D is uncertain. The V and J ends lost 4 bases and 0 bases respectively, with 21 bases between them. The germline CDR1 and CDR2 sequences are SEHNR and FQNEAQ (reference sequence). CDR3 length: 18 residues. CDR3 in amino acids: CASSSGPIDKKMNTEAFF. The CDR3 DNA follows: TGTGCCAGCAGCTCAGGCCCGATAGATAAAAAAATGAACACTGAAGCTTTCTTT.

The chain uses TRBV11-2 and TRBJ2-7; 13 positions agree with TRBD2. Trimming at V came to 5 bases and at J to 3 bases, leaving 10 bases not matched to a gene. CDR3 size: 17 residues. Germline CDR1 and CDR2: SGHAT and FQNNGV. The CDR3 loop is CASSGSGTSGARYEQYF. DNA of the CDR3: TGTGCCAGCAGCGGTTCCGGGACTAGCGGGGCGCGCTACGAGCAGTACTTC.

This chain joins TRBV7-9 and TRBJ2-3; D is perhaps TRBD2 (6 bases). V lost 6 bases and J lost 6, with 22 bases in between. Germline V lookup: CDR1 SEHNR, CDR2 FQNEAQ (reference sequence). CDR3 length: 16 residues. CDR3 sequence reads: CASSPSPGAPGDTQYF. For the CDR3, the DNA is TGTGCCAGCAGTCCTTCCCCGGGAGCTCCCGGCGATACGCAGTATTTT. Full variable domain (rest looked up from reference TRBV7-9 and TRBJ2-3): DTGVSQNPRHKITKRGQNVTFRCDPISEHNRLYWYRQTLGQGPEFLTYFQNEAQLEKSRLLSDRFSAERPKGSFSTLEIQRTEQGDSAMYLCASSPSPGAPGDTQYFGPGTRLTVL.

J is TRBJ2-3 and V is TRBV4-1, with no clear D. There are 15 residues in the CDR3. In germline, CDR1 is MGHRA, CDR2 YSYEKL. With 0 bases removed from V and 0 bases from J, the gap between germline ends came to 7 bases. The CDR3 DNA follows: TGCGCCAGCAGCCAAGAGGGTAGAAGCACAGATACGCAGTATTTT. Translating gives CASSQEGRSTDTQYF.

This chain uses TRBV29-1 with TRBJ1-2; D is perhaps TRBD1 (5 bases). Trimming took 0 bases from V and 5 from J, leaving 13 bases between them. CDR3 size: 14 residues. CDR1 SQVTM and CDR2 ANQGSEA come from the germline V gene. CDR3 bases: TGCAGCGTTGAAGAGCTGGAGGGGTGGTATGGCTACACCTTC. It translates to CSVEELEGWYGYTF.

The chain combines TRBV13 with TRBJ2-5; D call uncertain. This CDR3 region has 14 residues. Germline V gives CDR1 PRHDT, CDR2 FYEKMQ (reference sequence). Trimming removed 1 base at V and 2 bases at J, with 8 bases between. The CDR3 nucleotides are TGTGCCAGCAGCTTAGAGGGCAGACAAGAGACCCAGTACTTC. It translates to CASSLEGRQETQYF.

The chain has TRBV4-1 and TRBJ2-1; 10 nucleotides agree with TRBD2. The CDR3 contains 16 residues. J was trimmed by 4 bases and V by 1 base; bases with no gene match: 4. Germline CDR1 is MGHRA and CDR2 is YSYEKL. In DNA, the CDR3 is TGCGCCAGCAGCCAAGTAGCGGGGGGAATATACAATGAGCAGTTCTTC. This gives the protein CASSQVAGGIYNEQFF.

The sample holds one count of this clone. CDR3 amino acids: CASATNTEAFF. The CDR3 nucleotides read TGCGCCAGCGCCACTAACACTGAAGCTTTCTTT. V usage is TRBV4-1 and J usage is TRBJ1-1; D is ambiguous. This CDR3 comprises 11 residues. V was clipped by 8 bases and J by 2 bases, with 6 bases between them. CDR1 and CDR2 (germline): MGHRA, YSYEKL.

The chain recombines TRBV11-1 with TRBJ2-1; 7 bases map to TRBD2. This CDR3 is built from 15 residues. Germline lookup yields CDR1 SGHAT and CDR2 FQDESV (reference sequence). Germline trimming cut 2 bases from V and 6 bases from J; bases unmatched to any gene: 7. The CDR3 DNA sequence: TGTGCCAGCAGCTTAAGTAGCGGGTCGCCCAATGAGCAGTTCTTC. The encoded protein is CASSLSSGSPNEQFF.

This chain uses TRBV12-5 with TRBJ1-1; no reliable D call. Germline V lookup: CDR1 LGHNT, CDR2 FRNRAP. V lost 0 bases, J lost 0 bases, and 8 bases lay in between. The CDR3 spans 15 residues. This chain's CDR3 is CASGLVPAVNTEAFF. The DNA for the CDR3 is TGTGCTAGTGGTTTGGTACCGGCAGTGAACACTGAAGCTTTCTTT.

The gene calls are TRBV6-1 and TRBJ2-5; D not certain. The V gene's germline CDR1 is MNHNS and CDR2 SASEGT. The CDR3 runs to 13 residues. Between the trimmed V and J ends, which lost 3 bases and 5 bases, there was a span of 10 bases. The CDR3 loop reads CASSEWPVETQYF. The CDR3 DNA is TGTGCCAGCAGTGAGTGGCCAGTTGAGACCCAGTACTTC.

The V gene is TRBV4-1, the J gene TRBJ2-1, with a tentative D call TRBD2 (6 bases). This CDR3 contains 15 residues. V was clipped by 1 base and J by 6 bases, with 13 bases between them. Germline V gives CDR1 MGHRA, CDR2 YSYEKL. CDR3 residues: CASSQVRGSLNEQFF. CDR3 bases: TGCGCCAGCAGCCAAGTGCGGGGAAGTCTCAATGAGCAGTTCTTC.

The CDR3 DNA is TGTGCCAGCATTGGCGGTGCAGGGTCGAACACCGGGGAGCTGTTTTTT. It codes for CASIGGAGSNTGELFF. The V call is TRBV27, the J call TRBJ2-2, with D perhaps TRBD1 (5 bases). CDR3 length: 16 amino acids. Germline CDR1 and CDR2: MNHEY and SMNVEV (reference sequence). Trimming left V 7 bases short and J 0 bases short, with 15 bases between.

This chain joins TRBV10-2 and TRBJ2-7; 11 bases agree with TRBD1. Germline V gene sequence: CDR1 WSHSY, CDR2 SAAADI. Trimming at V came to 5 bases and at J to 3 bases, leaving 3 bases not matched to a gene. CDR3 size: 14 residues. CDR3 sequence reads: CASSPGTGGYEQYF. The CDR3 nucleotides read TGCGCCAGCAGTCCCGGGACAGGGGGCTACGAGCAGTACTTC.

The chain carries TRBV7-8 and TRBJ1-6; the D gene is possibly TRBD1 (5 bases). Looked up from germline, CDR1 is SGHVS and CDR2 is FQNEAQ. V was cut by 1 base and J by 2 bases, with 9 bases left in between. This CDR3 comprises 16 residues. The CDR3 loop is CASSLVPDTYNSPLHF. The CDR3 DNA follows: TGTGCCAGCAGCTTAGTTCCGGACACCTATAATTCACCCCTCCACTTT.

The chain combines TRBV5-1 with TRBJ1-1; possibly TRBD1 for D (5 bases). V dropped 0 bases and J dropped 1 base, with 10 bases sitting between them. This CDR3 region has 15 residues. Germline V gives CDR1 SGHRS, CDR2 YFSETQ. The chain's CDR3 is CASSLADSWNTEAFF. The DNA for the CDR3 is TGCGCCAGCAGCTTGGCCGACAGCTGGAACACTGAAGCTTTCTTT.

The chain recombines TRBV27 with TRBJ2-7, with 8 bases aligning to TRBD2. The germline gives CDR1 MNHEY, CDR2 SMNVEV (reference sequence). This CDR3 is built from 15 residues. Trimming at V came to 4 bases and at J to 4 bases, leaving 9 bases not matched to a gene. Written as DNA, the CDR3 is TGTGCCAGCAGTTCGGAGCTTAGCGGGGTTTACGAGCAGTACTTC. Translated: CASSSELSGVYEQYF.

This clone occurred a few times. V is TRBV7-9 and J is TRBJ2-3; D is unresolved. Germline V gene data show CDR1 as SEHNR and CDR2 as FQNEAQ (reference sequence). The CDR3 length is 13 residues. The ends were cut back, 0 bases at V and 7 bases at J, with 8 bases in the middle. The chain's CDR3 is CASSLADPHTQYF. CDR3 DNA: TGTGCCAGCAGCTTAGCGGACCCTCATACGCAGTATTTT.

This clone was recorded a few times. V is TRBV9 and J is TRBJ1-4, with 8 bases identical to TRBD1. The CDR3 extends over 18 amino acids. Germline V gene lookup returns CDR1 SGDLS and CDR2 YYNGEE. Trimming took 0 bases from V and 6 from J; bases not matched to a gene: 13. The CDR3 is CASSVDRDRRDSDEKLFF. As DNA, the CDR3 is TGTGCCAGCAGCGTAGACAGGGACAGGAGAGACTCAGATGAAAAACTGTTTTTT.

V is TRBV9 and J is TRBJ2-1; TRBD1 might be the D (6 bases). CDR1 and CDR2 (germline): SGDLS, YYNGEE. The length of the CDR3 is 15 residues. Between the trimmed V and J ends, which lost 2 bases and 8 bases, there was a span of 17 bases. The CDR3 here is CASSVPGTKDDEQFF. The CDR3 bases are TGTGCCAGCAGCGTCCCCGGGACAAAGGACGATGAGCAGTTCTTC.

This clone was picked up a small number of times. The CDR3 here is CSVEDPVETQYF. CDR3 coding DNA: TGCAGCGTTGAAGATCCAGTAGAGACGCAGTATTTT. This chain uses TRBV29-1 with TRBJ2-3, with D hard to call. The germline CDR1 and CDR2 sequences are SQVTM and ANQGSEA. With 0 bases removed from V and 9 bases from J, the gap between germline ends came to 10 bases. This CDR3 is 12 amino acids long.

The V and J genes are TRBV11-2 and TRBJ1-5; D is undetermined. Germline V gene data show CDR1 as SGHAT and CDR2 as FQNNGV. The length of the CDR3 is 13 residues. Between the trimmed V and J ends, which lost 0 bases and 7 bases, there was a span of 7 bases. CDR3 DNA: TGTGCCAGCAGCTTAGATGGAGGCCAGCCCCAGCATTTT. Amino acid sequence: CASSLDGGQPQHF.

The chain uses TRBV27 and TRBJ2-1; TRBD1 aligns across 7 bases. Germline CDR1 is MNHEY and CDR2 is SMNVEV (reference sequence). This CDR3 contains 15 residues. Trimming took 5 bases from V and 3 from J; bases not matched to a gene: 7. The CDR3 protein is CASSLSGTDYNEQFF. The CDR3 DNA follows: TGTGCCAGCAGTCTCTCCGGGACAGACTACAATGAGCAGTTCTTC.

The chain combines TRBV11-2 with TRBJ2-5; D is uncertain. The germline gives CDR1 SGHAT, CDR2 FQNNGV. The V end was cut by 4 bases, the J end by 4 bases, with 10 bases between. The CDR3 has 13 amino acids. CDR3 in amino acids: CASSSRPGETQYF. In DNA form, the CDR3 reads TGTGCCAGCAGCTCCAGACCAGGAGAGACCCAGTACTTC.

This sequence joins TRBV19 and TRBJ2-7, with 7 bases identical to TRBD1. Losses at the gene ends were 5 bases for V and 3 bases for J; bases not matched to a gene: 7. Germline loops: CDR1 LNHDA, CDR2 SQIVND (reference sequence). This CDR3 comprises 14 residues. CDR3 nucleotides: TGTGCCAGTAGTCCCCGACAGGGAAGCTACGAGCAGTACTTC. Amino acid sequence: CASSPRQGSYEQYF.

The chain combines TRBV7-6 with TRBJ2-7; 9 nucleotides match TRBD1. Germline loops: CDR1 SGHVS, CDR2 FNYEAQ. J was trimmed by 5 bases and V by 5 bases; bases with no gene match: 7. This CDR3 contains 14 residues. Written as DNA, the CDR3 is TGTGCCAGCAGCCCAGGGACAGGGAAAGACGAGCAGTACTTC. It yields the protein CASSPGTGKDEQYF.

V and J are TRBV7-9 and TRBJ2-5, with unresolved D. Germline loops: CDR1 SEHNR, CDR2 FQNEAQ (reference sequence). This CDR3 is 16 amino acids long. Deletions cut 2 bases from V and 1 base from J, with 14 bases between. CDR3 coding DNA: TGTGCCAGCAGCTTACCCAGGACCTCGATCCAAGAGACCCAGTACTTC. The encoded protein is CASSLPRTSIQETQYF.

This rearrangement joins TRBV5-6 to TRBJ1-1; unclear D gene. The CDR3 runs to 15 residues. Trimming cost V 6 bases and J 0 bases, with 15 bases left between them. Germline lookup yields CDR1 SGHDT and CDR2 YYEEEE. CDR3 region: CASTSDGRVNTEAFF. CDR3 coding DNA: TGTGCCAGCACCTCCGATGGGCGCGTGAACACTGAAGCTTTCTTT.